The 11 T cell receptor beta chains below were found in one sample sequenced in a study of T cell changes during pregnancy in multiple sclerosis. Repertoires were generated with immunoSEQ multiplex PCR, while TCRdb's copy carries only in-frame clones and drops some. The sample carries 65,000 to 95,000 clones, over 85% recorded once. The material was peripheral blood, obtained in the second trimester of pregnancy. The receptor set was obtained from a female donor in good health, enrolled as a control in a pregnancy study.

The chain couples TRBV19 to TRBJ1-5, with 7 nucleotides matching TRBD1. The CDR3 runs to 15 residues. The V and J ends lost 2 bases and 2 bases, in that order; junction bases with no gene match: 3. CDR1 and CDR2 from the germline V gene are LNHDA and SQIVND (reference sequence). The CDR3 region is CASSITDRRNQPQHF. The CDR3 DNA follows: TGTGCCAGTAGTATAACGGACAGGCGCAATCAGCCCCAGCATTTT.

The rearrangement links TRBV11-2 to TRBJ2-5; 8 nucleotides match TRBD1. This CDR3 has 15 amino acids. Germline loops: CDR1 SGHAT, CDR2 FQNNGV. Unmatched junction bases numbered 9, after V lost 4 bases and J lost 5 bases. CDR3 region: CASSYGSTGGETQYF. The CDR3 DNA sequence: TGTGCCAGCAGCTACGGCTCTACAGGGGGGGAGACCCAGTACTTC.

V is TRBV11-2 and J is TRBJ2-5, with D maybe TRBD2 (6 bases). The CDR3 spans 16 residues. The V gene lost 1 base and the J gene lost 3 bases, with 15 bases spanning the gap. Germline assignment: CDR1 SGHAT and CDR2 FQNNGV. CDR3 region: CASSLVARDFKETQYF. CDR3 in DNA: TGTGCCAGCAGCTTAGTAGCCAGGGACTTTAAAGAGACCCAGTACTTC.

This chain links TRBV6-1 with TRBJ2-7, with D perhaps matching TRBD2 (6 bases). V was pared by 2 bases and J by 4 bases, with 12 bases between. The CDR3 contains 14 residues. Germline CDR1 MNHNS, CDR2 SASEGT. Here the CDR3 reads CASSEWDGTYEQYF. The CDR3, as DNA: TGTGCCAGCAGTGAATGGGACGGGACTTACGAGCAGTACTTC.

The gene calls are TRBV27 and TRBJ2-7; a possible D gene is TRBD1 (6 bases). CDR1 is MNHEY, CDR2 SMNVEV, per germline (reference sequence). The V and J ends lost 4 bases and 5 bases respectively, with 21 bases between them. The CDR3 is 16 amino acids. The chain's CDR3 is CASSSLAQGRSDEQYF. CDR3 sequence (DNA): TGTGCCAGCAGTTCACTGGCCCAGGGGCGCTCGGACGAGCAGTACTTC.

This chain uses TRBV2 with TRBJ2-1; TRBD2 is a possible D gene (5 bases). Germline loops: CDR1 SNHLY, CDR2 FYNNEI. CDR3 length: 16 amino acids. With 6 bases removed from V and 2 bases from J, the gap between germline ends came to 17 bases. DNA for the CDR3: TGTGCCAGCAGACGAGGGCTCGAGGGTGCCTACAATGAGCAGTTCTTC. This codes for CASRRGLEGAYNEQFF. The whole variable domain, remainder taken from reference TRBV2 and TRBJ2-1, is EPEVTQTPSHQVTQMGQEVILRCVPISNHLYFYWYRQILGQKVEFLVSFYNNEISEKSEIFDDQFSVERPDGSNFTLKIRSTKLEDSAMYFCASRRGLEGAYNEQFFGPGTRLTVL.

The CDR3 region has the DNA TGTGCCAGCAGTTTTGACTGGAGGCGAGATACGCAGTATTTT. Protein: CASSFDWRRDTQYF. The chain employs TRBV28 and TRBJ2-3; TRBD2 is a possible D gene (5 bases). CDR3 length: 14 amino acids. The germline gives CDR1 MDHEN, CDR2 SYDVKM. Trimming pared 3 bases from V and 5 bases from J, leaving 12 bases between.

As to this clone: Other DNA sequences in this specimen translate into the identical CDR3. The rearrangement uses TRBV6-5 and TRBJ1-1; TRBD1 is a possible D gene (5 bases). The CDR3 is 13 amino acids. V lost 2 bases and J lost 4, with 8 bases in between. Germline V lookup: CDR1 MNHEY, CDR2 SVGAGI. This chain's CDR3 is CASSYLGGTEAFF. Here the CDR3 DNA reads TGTGCCAGCAGTTACCTCGGGGGCACTGAAGCTTTCTTT.

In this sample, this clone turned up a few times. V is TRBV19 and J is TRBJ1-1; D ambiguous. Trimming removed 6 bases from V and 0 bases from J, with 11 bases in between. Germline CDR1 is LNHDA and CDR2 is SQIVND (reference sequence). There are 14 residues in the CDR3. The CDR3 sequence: CASSQQSVNTEAFF. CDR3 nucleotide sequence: TGTGCCAGTAGCCAACAATCAGTGAACACTGAAGCTTTCTTT.

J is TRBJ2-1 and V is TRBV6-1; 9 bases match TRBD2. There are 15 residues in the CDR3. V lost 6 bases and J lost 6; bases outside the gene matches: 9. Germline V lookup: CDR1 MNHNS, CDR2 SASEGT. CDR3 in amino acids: CASRPAGGPFNEQFF. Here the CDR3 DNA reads TGTGCCAGCAGGCCGGCGGGAGGGCCTTTCAATGAGCAGTTCTTC.

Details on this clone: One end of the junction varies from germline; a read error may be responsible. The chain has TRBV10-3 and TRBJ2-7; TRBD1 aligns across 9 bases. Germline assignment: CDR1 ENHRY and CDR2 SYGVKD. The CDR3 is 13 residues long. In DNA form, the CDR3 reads TGTGCCATCAGTGAGAGCGGGACAGGGAATCCCCAGTTC. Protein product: CAISESGTGNPQF.